This T cell receptor beta chain was sequenced in a study of preoperative IRX-2 immunotherapy in early breast cancer (dated by TCRdb to the late 2010s). Library preparation was by the immunoSEQ multiplex PCR assay. TCRdb obtained this table from immuneACCESS and retained in-frame rearrangements with V and J assigned. These tables miss some clones; where compared with another copy, unresolved V genes account for less than half of the shortfall, and the remainder is unexplained. In all, the sample holds 30,000 to 45,000 clones, and roughly four fifths of those were seen once. Around 1.5% of the sample is in the top ten clones. Details on this clone: No antigen is known for it. It has no much larger one-base neighbor in the sample; base qualities were not kept.

This sample's treatment or condition label indicates: preoperative locoregional IRX-2 cytokine immunotherapy. The samples were obtained from a phase Ib study that tested preoperative, locoregional IRX-2 cytokine immunotherapy meant to prime immune responses. The donors were early-stage breast cancer patients who were given IRX-2 prior to surgery. Trimming takes 3 bases from V and 2 bases from J, and the germline ends sit 13 bases apart. Via the germline V gene (reference sequence), CDR1 is LNHDA and CDR2 SQIVND. Taken from cysteine to phenylalanine, the CDR3 has 15 residues. The CDR3 DNA has 45 bases and is translated from base 1.

The chain uses TRBV19 and TRBJ1-2, and possibly TRBD1, on 5 matching bases. The receptor comes from a human donor with breast cancer. The sequenced sample was lymph node tissue, obtained after IRX-2 immunotherapy. DNA sequence: TGTGCCAGTAGTATTACCGGGGCCTCAAACTATGGCTACACCTTC. This encodes CASSITGASNYGYTF.